The clone carrying this TCR beta chain turned up a few times. What it binds is unknown. This sample was included in a study of T-cell memory formation after mild COVID-19. TCR alpha and TCR beta cDNA libraries carrying sample barcodes and UMIs were produced by 5'RACE using constant-segment primers. TCRdb redid the calling of the 5' RACE reads with MiXCR, one entry per CDR3 protein. Among 150,000 to 200,000 distinct CDR3 sequences listed, roughly 28% were seen once. V lost 9 bases to trimming and J lost 4 bases, with 18 bases between them. Germline V gene sequence: CDR1 SEHNR, CDR2 FQNEAQ (reference sequence). There are 14 residues in the CDR3. Study results and caveats: Clones that contracted from day 15 to 85 were balanced CD4/CD8, while later expanders leaned CD4+. Mainly in CM and EM were contracting CD4+ clones; CD8+ were in EMRA.

This chain connects TRBV7-9 to TRBJ1-1; D perhaps matches TRBD1 (5 bases). Sequencing was done on a sample of PBMCs or a T cell subset sorted from them (not recorded which). This TCR came from an adult woman who had mild COVID-19 (a few samples of this study predate the infection). Cell type and time point are not known. The CDR3 DNA reads as TGTGCCAGAGACAGATTGGGGGTAGTCACTGAAGCTTTCTTT. As protein: CARDRLGVVTEAFF.